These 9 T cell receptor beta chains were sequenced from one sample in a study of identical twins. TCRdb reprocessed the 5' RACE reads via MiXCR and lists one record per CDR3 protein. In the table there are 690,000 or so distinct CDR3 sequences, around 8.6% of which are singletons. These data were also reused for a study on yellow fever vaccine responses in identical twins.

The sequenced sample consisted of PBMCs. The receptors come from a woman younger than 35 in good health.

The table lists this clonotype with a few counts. The chain's CDR3 is CASSSGSVGVNEQYF. The CDR3 region has the DNA TGCGCCAGCAGTAGCGGGAGCGTTGGGGTGAACGAGCAGTACTTC. This chain links TRBV10-1 with TRBJ2-7; 8 bases match TRBD2. V shed 5 bases, J shed 5 bases, and the junction held 11 bases outside the gene matches. The CDR3 loop spans 15 amino acids. CDR1 and CDR2 from the germline V gene are WNHNN and SYGVQD (reference sequence).

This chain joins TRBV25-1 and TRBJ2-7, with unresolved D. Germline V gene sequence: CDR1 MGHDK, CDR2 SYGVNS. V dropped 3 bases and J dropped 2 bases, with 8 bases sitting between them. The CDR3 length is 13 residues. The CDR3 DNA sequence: TGTGCCAGCAGTGATGATCCCCCCTACGAGCAGTACTTC. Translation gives CASSDDPPYEQYF.

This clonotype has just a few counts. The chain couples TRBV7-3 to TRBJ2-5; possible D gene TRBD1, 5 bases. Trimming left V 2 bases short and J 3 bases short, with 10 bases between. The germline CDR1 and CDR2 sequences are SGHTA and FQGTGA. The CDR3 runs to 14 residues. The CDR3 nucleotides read TGTGCCAGCAGCTTATCTGGGGCCAAAGAGACCCAGTACTTC. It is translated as CASSLSGAKETQYF.

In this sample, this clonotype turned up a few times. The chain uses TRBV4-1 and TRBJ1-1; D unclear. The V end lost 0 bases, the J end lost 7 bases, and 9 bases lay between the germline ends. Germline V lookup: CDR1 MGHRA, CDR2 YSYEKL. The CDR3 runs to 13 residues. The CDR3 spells CASSQEWGGEAFF. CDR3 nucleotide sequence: TGCGCCAGCAGCCAAGAATGGGGTGGTGAAGCTTTCTTT.

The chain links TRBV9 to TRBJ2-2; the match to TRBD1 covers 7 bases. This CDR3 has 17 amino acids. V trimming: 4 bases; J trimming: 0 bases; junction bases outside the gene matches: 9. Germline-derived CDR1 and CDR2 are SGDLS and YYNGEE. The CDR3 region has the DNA TGTGCCAGCAGCCACCAGAACAGGGGCCCGAACACCGGGGAGCTGTTTTTT. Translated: CASSHQNRGPNTGELFF.

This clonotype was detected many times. DNA of the CDR3: TGTGCCAGCAGTTTCGGGAGATCCGACAGGATCTACGAGCAGTACTTC. Encoded protein: CASSFGRSDRIYEQYF. This chain links TRBV12-3 or TRBV12-4 with TRBJ2-7, with D perhaps TRBD1 or TRBD2 (6 bases each). There are 16 residues in the CDR3. V dropped 3 bases and J dropped 3 bases, with 18 bases sitting between them.

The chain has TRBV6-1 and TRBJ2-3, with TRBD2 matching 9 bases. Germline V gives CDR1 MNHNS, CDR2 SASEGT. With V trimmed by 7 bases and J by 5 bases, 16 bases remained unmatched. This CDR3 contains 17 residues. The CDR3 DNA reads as TGTGCCAGCATCCCACTGGGTAGCGGGAGACTTGGAGATACGCAGTATTTT. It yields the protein CASIPLGSGRLGDTQYF.

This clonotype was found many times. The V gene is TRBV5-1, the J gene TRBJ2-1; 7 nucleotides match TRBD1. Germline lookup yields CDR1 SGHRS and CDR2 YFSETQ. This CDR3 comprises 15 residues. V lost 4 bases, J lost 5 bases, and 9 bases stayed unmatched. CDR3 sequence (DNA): TGCGCCAGCAGCCTCCCGGACAGGAGACACAATGAGCAGTTCTTC. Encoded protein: CASSLPDRRHNEQFF. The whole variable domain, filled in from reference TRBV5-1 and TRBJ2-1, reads KAGVTQTPRYLIKTRGQQVTLSCSPISGHRSVSWYQQTPGQGLQFLFEYFSETQRNKGNFPGRFSGRQFSNSRSEMNVSTLELGDSALYLCASSLPDRRHNEQFFGPGTRLTVL.

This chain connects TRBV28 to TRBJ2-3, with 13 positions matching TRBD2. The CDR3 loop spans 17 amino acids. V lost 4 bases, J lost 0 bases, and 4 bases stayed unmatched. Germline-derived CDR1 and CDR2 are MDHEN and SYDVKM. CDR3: CASSSKTSGGSTDTQYF. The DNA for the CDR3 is TGTGCCAGCAGTTCAAAGACTAGCGGGGGGAGCACAGATACGCAGTATTTT. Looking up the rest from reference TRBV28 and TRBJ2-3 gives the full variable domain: DVKVTQSSRYLVKRTGEKVFLECVQDMDHENMFWYRQDPGLGLRLIYFSYDVKMKEKGDIPEGYSVSREKKERFSLILESASTNQTSMYLCASSSKTSGGSTDTQYFGPGTRLTVL.